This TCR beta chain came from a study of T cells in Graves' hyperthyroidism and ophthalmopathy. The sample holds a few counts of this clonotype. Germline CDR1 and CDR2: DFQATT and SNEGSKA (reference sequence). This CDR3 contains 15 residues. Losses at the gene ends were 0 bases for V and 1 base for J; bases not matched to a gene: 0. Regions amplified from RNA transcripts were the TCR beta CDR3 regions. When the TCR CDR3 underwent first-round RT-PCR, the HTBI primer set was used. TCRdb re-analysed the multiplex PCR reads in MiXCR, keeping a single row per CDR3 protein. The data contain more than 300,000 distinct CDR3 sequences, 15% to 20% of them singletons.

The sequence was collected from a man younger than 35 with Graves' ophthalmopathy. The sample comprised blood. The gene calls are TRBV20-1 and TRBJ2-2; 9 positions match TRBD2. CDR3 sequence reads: CSARDSGGNTGELFF. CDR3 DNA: TGCAGTGCTAGAGATAGCGGGGGGAACACCGGGGAGCTGTTTTTT.